These T cell receptor beta chains were read from a single sample in a study of T cell responses to AZD1222 COVID-19 vaccine. Clones were sequenced by immunoSEQ multiplex PCR, and TCRdb holds only the in-frame ones, with some missing. Of around 94,000 clones in the sample, more than 70% were seen once. Sequenced here: peripheral blood, sampled on day 0 of AZD1222 vaccination. These TCRs come from an adult in good health. CDR3s include the opening cysteine and the closing phenylalanine or tryptophan. A D gene is named only where the DNA matches it firmly. A clone size is listed for some rows: how often the clone was seen (once, few, many), or a class if it is expanded.

J: TRBJ2-5; size: NA; V: TRBV5-1; D: TRBD1; DNA: TGCGCCAGCGCAGGGGGTATGAAAGAGACCCAGTACTTC; CDR3: CASAGGMKETQYF
J: TRBJ2-5; size: NA; V: TRBV7-2; D: TRBD2; DNA: TGTGCCAGCAGCTTGGCTAGCGGGAGAGAGACCCAGTACTTC; CDR3: CASSLASGRETQYF
J: TRBJ1-5; size: NA; V: TRBV18; D: NA; DNA: TGTGCCAGCTCACCCTCGGCGACGGGCCAGCCCCAGCATTTT; CDR3: CASSPSATGQPQHF
J: TRBJ2-7; size: NA; V: TRBV15; D: TRBD1; DNA: TGTGCCACCAGCCCTCCAGGGGCAGGGGGCTACGAGCAGTACTTC; CDR3: CATSPPGAGGYEQYF
J: TRBJ2-1; size: NA; V: TRBV7-3; D: NA; DNA: TGTGCCAGCAGCTTAGGGACCCTCATCAATGAGCAGTTCTTC; CDR3: CASSLGTLINEQFF
J: TRBJ1-6; size: NA; V: TRBV5-4; D: NA; DNA: TGTGCCAGCAGCTTGGCGGGTCGACAGACTAATTCACCCCTCCACTTT; CDR3: CASSLAGRQTNSPLHF
J: TRBJ2-1; size: once; V: TRBV28; D: TRBD2; DNA: TGTGCCAGCAGTGCGGGGACTAGCGGGAGGATGGTGGATGAGCAGTTCTTC; CDR3: CASSAGTSGRMVDEQFF
J: TRBJ2-5; size: NA; V: TRBV5-1; D: TRBD1; DNA: TGCGCCAGCAGGGCCGGGACAGGTAATCAAGAGACCCAGTACTTC; CDR3: CASRAGTGNQETQYF
J: TRBJ2-2; size: NA; V: TRBV9; D: NA; DNA: TGTGCCAGCAGCGTAGACGTTATCAACACCGGGGAGCTGTTTTTT; CDR3: CASSVDVINTGELFF
J: TRBJ1-2; size: NA; V: TRBV6-5; D: TRBD1; DNA: TGTGCCAGCAGAACCGGGACAGGGGTCTCCTATGGCTACACCTTC; CDR3: CASRTGTGVSYGYTF
J: TRBJ2-1; size: NA; V: TRBV7-2; D: TRBD2; DNA: TGTGCCAGCAGCTTCGGGGGGGGTTACAATGAGCAGTTCTTC; CDR3: CASSFGGGYNEQFF
J: TRBJ1-5; size: NA; V: TRBV11-2; D: NA; DNA: TGTGCCAGCAGCAGGGACATCGGAGATCAGCCCCAGCATTTT; CDR3: CASSRDIGDQPQHF
J: TRBJ1-1; size: NA; V: TRBV9; D: NA; DNA: TGTGCCAGCAGCGTAGCAGCGTCGGGACCGAACACTGAAGCTTTCTTT; CDR3: CASSVAASGPNTEAFF
J: TRBJ1-2; size: NA; V: TRBV6-5; D: TRBD1; DNA: TGTGCCAGCAGATTGGGACAGGGGGTTTATGGCTACACCTTC; CDR3: CASRLGQGVYGYTF
J: TRBJ2-1; size: NA; V: TRBV7-2; D: TRBD2; DNA: TGTGCCAGCAGCTCCAGCGGGAGTCTCCCGAGAGTGTTGGAGCAGTTCTTC; CDR3: CASSSSGSLPRVLEQFF
J: TRBJ2-3; size: NA; V: TRBV5-4; D: NA; DNA: TGTGCCAGCAGCTTGCAATCAGGGGTGGATACGCAGTATTTT; CDR3: CASSLQSGVDTQYF
J: TRBJ2-7; size: NA; V: TRBV11-3; D: NA; DNA: TGTGCCAGCAGCTTAGAGGGGTTTATGGGCCTTAGGGGTTACGAGCAGTACTTC; CDR3: CASSLEGFMGLRGYEQYF
J: TRBJ1-3; size: NA; V: TRBV2; D: NA; DNA: TGTGCCAGGTCAGGGGCTGGAAACACCATATATTTT; CDR3: CARSGAGNTIYF
J: TRBJ1-5; size: NA; V: TRBV5-6; D: NA; DNA: TGTGCCAGCAGCTATTACGGGTCGGGGAATCAGCCCCAGCATTTT; CDR3: CASSYYGSGNQPQHF
J: TRBJ2-3; size: NA; V: TRBV24-1; D: NA; DNA: TGTGCCACCAGTCAGTCAGATACGCAGTATTTT; CDR3: CATSQSDTQYF
J: TRBJ1-2; size: NA; V: TRBV25-1; D: NA; DNA: TGTGCCAGCATCACATCTCGGGGAACCTATGGCTACACCTTC; CDR3: CASITSRGTYGYTF
J: TRBJ1-5; size: NA; V: TRBV18; D: NA; DNA: TGTGCCAGCTCCCCCATGGGGTGGGGGGGCACTCAGCCCCAGCATTTT; CDR3: CASSPMGWGGTQPQHF
J: TRBJ2-5; size: NA; V: TRBV7-2; D: NA; DNA: TGTGCCAGCAGCTTCTTCAGAGAGACCCAGTACTTC; CDR3: CASSFFRETQYF
J: TRBJ2-1; size: NA; V: TRBV28; D: NA; DNA: TGTGCCAGCATCTCCGGGGAGCGGCCTCCCCTCTTC; CDR3: CASISGERPPLF
J: TRBJ2-1; size: NA; V: TRBV9; D: TRBD2; DNA: TGTGCCAGCAGCCCACCCGGGACGGGACTAATTAGTGAGCAGTTCTTC; CDR3: CASSPPGTGLISEQFF
J: TRBJ2-5; size: once; V: TRBV29-1; D: NA; DNA: TGCAGCTACGGGACGGTTCAAGAGACCCAGTACTTC; CDR3: CSYGTVQETQYF
J: TRBJ1-5; size: NA; V: TRBV6-5; D: NA; DNA: TGTGCCAGCAGTTACGGGGGGGCTAGCAATCAGCCCCAGCATTTT; CDR3: CASSYGGASNQPQHF
J: TRBJ1-4; size: NA; V: TRBV2; D: TRBD1; DNA: TGTGCCAGCACCCCCGACAGGGGGCTTGAAAAACTGTTTTTT; CDR3: CASTPDRGLEKLFF
J: TRBJ1-3; size: NA; V: TRBV6-5; D: NA; DNA: TGTGCCAGCGGGCCACCGGGGATCGTTGGAAACACCATATATTTT; CDR3: CASGPPGIVGNTIYF
J: TRBJ1-2; size: NA; V: TRBV6-5; D: TRBD1; DNA: TGTGCCAGCAGATCGACAGGGGGACTCACCTTC; CDR3: CASRSTGGLTF
J: TRBJ2-1; size: NA; V: TRBV18; D: TRBD1; DNA: TGTGCCAGCTCCCTCGGGACAGCCAATGAGCAGTTCTTC; CDR3: CASSLGTANEQFF
J: TRBJ2-3; size: NA; V: TRBV6-5; D: NA; DNA: TGTGCCAGCACTTTGGACCTAGGCCCAAATACGCAGTATTTT; CDR3: CASTLDLGPNTQYF